These 12 T cell receptor beta chains originate from one sample sequenced in a study of blood T cell repertoires in COVID-19. The protocol was immunoSEQ multiplex PCR, while the TCRdb copy is restricted to in-frame clones and leaves out a portion. The repertoire has some 97,000 clones, 70% to 80% of them found once; the top ten carry around 29%. The material sequenced was peripheral blood. Source of these receptors: a man between 65 and 80 years old with active or convalescent COVID-19.

The V gene is TRBV27, the J gene TRBJ2-2, with a possible D match to TRBD1 (6 bases). V shed 6 bases and J shed 4 bases, with 12 bases lying between them. Germline assignment: CDR1 MNHEY and CDR2 SMNVEV (reference sequence). CDR3 size: 14 residues. The CDR3 DNA reads as TGTGCCAGCAGAATCTCAGGGGTCACCGGGGAGCTGTTTTTT. It codes for CASRISGVTGELFF.

The chain recombines TRBV19 with TRBJ2-1; TRBD1 is a possible D gene (7 bases). V was pared by 5 bases and J by 2 bases, with 13 bases between. CDR1 LNHDA and CDR2 SQIVND come from the germline V gene (reference sequence). The CDR3 is 15 amino acids. For the CDR3, the DNA is TGTGCCAGTAGTTTGGAGGGGGCAACCTACAATGAGCAGTTCTTC. It translates to CASSLEGATYNEQFF.

This clone was seen more than once but under ten times. Relative to the germline gene, one junction end is altered; a read error may explain this. V gene TRBV2 combines with J gene TRBJ2-7; the D gene is possibly TRBD1 (6 bases). This CDR3 contains 14 residues. Germline CDR1 SNHLY, CDR2 FYNNEI. CDR3 in amino acids: CASRPTGFSHEQYF. The CDR3 DNA sequence: TGTGCCAGCCGGCCGACAGGATTCTCCCACGAGCAGTACTTC.

The rearrangement links TRBV5-1 to TRBJ2-7; D perhaps matches TRBD2 (5 bases). With 0 bases removed from V and 5 bases from J, the gap between germline ends came to 6 bases. The germline CDR1 and CDR2 sequences are SGHRS and YFSETQ. The CDR3 is 12 residues long. CDR3 region: CASSLVGNEQYF. In DNA form, the CDR3 reads TGCGCCAGCAGCTTGGTCGGGAACGAGCAGTACTTC.

CDR3 protein: CASSPGTSGRATRYEQYF. The CDR3 DNA reads TGTGCCAGCAGTCCCGGGACTAGCGGGAGGGCCACCCGGTACGAGCAGTACTTC. The rearrangement links TRBV27 to TRBJ2-7; 16 bases line up with TRBD2. The trim removed 5 bases at V and 4 bases at J, leaving 11 bases unmatched. CDR1 is MNHEY, CDR2 SMNVEV, per germline (reference sequence). The CDR3 has 18 amino acids.

V is TRBV3-1 (or the pseudogene TRBV3-2) and J is TRBJ1-6, with D unclear. In germline, CDR1 is LGHDT, CDR2 YNNKEL (reference sequence). V was trimmed by 0 bases and J by 10 bases, leaving 13 bases between them. The CDR3 is 15 residues long. The CDR3 DNA is TGTGCCAGCAGCCAAGAGGGAGGGCTAAAGTCACCCCTCCACTTT. Its translation is CASSQEGGLKSPLHF.

Concerning this clone: The germline gene is not matched at one end of the junction; a read error may be the cause. This chain links TRBV6-2 or TRBV6-3 with TRBJ2-7, with D hard to call. Germline loops: CDR1 MNHEY, CDR2 SVGEGT. The CDR3 has 11 amino acids. The CDR3 reads CASSYSYGQYF. In DNA form, the CDR3 reads TGTGCCAGCAGTTACTCCTACGGGCAGTACTTC.

The DNA of the CDR3 is TGTGCCAGTAGTTCGACAGTGAACACTGAAGCTTTCTTT. Its translation is CASSSTVNTEAFF. The chain links TRBV19 to TRBJ1-1, with D tentatively TRBD1 (5 bases). With 5 bases removed from V and 0 bases from J, the gap between germline ends came to 7 bases. CDR1 LNHDA and CDR2 SQIVND come from the germline V gene (reference sequence). The length of the CDR3 is 13 residues. Drawing the rest from reference TRBV19 and TRBJ1-1, the complete variable domain is DGGITQSPKYLFRKEGQNVTLSCEQNLNHDAMYWYRQDPGQGLRLIYYSQIVNDFQKGDIAEGYSVSREKKESFPLTVTSAQKNPTAFYLCASSSTVNTEAFFGQGTRLTVV.

This clone is deemed medium-sized. The chain combines TRBV5-8 with TRBJ1-2, with TRBD1 matching 8 bases. The ends lost 3 bases at V and 5 bases at J; junction bases unmatched: 6. Germline V lookup: CDR1 SGHTS, CDR2 YDEGEE. CDR3 length: 14 amino acids. The CDR3: CASSSTGTGYGYTF. In DNA, the CDR3 is TGTGCCAGCAGCTCGACTGGGACAGGATATGGCTACACCTTC.

The chain links TRBV4-2 to TRBJ2-7, with TRBD1 identical over 11 bases. Germline values: CDR1 LGHNA, CDR2 YNFKEQ. CDR3 length equals 17 residues. V shed 0 bases, J shed 7 bases, and the junction held 11 bases outside the gene matches. CDR3 in DNA: TGTGCCAGCAGCCAAGATGTTCCTGGACAGGGGGCGTGGGAGCAGTACTTC. Encoded protein: CASSQDVPGQGAWEQYF.

The chain carries TRBV11-2 and TRBJ2-1, with 11 bases that match TRBD2. The CDR3 spans 15 residues. CDR1 is SGHAT, CDR2 FQNNGV, per germline. The trim removed 3 bases at V and 6 bases at J, leaving 4 bases unmatched. In nucleotides, the CDR3 is TGTGCCAGCAGCTTTACTAGCGGGAGTGCCAATGAGCAGTTCTTC. Translating gives CASSFTSGSANEQFF.

The gene calls are TRBV5-1 and TRBJ2-7; D is ambiguous. V was shortened by 4 bases and J by 3 bases, with 8 bases between the two germline ends. Germline CDR1 reads SGHRS; CDR2 reads YFSETQ. The CDR3 contains 12 residues. The CDR3 loop reads CASSDLGYEQYF. The CDR3, as DNA: TGCGCCAGCAGCGACCTAGGCTACGAGCAGTACTTC.